This TCR beta chain is from a study of neurological immune-mediated disorders. This clonotype was observed many times. Its specificity is not known. cDNA was made by 5'RACE with 10-nucleotide random UMIs. TCRdb re-called the 5' RACE reads with MiXCR, one entry per CDR3 protein. Among about 20,000 distinct CDR3 sequences, roughly 2.6% were seen once, and the ten largest hold 5.5%. V gave up 5 bases and J gave up 5 bases; unmatched junction bases: 12. CDR3 length: 15 amino acids. CDR1 is DFQATT and CDR2 is SNEGSKA in the germline V gene (reference sequence). Study-level results: Phylogenetic grouping placed 18 of 34 multiple sclerosis patients' repertoires in one related-CDR3 cluster, a possible signature. For the multiple sclerosis repertoire cluster, no association with any clinical or MRI feature was found. The level of TCR clonal expansion was highest in patients with HTLV-1-associated myelopathy and lowest in multiple sclerosis, where it fell below the level seen in healthy controls.

The TCR originated in a woman between 18 and 29 years old with multiple sclerosis. The sequenced sample consisted of PBMCs. The chain uses TRBV20-1 and TRBJ2-3; TRBD1 agrees at 8 bases. CDR3 region: CSAPTLTGGGDTQYF. In nucleotides, the CDR3 is TGCAGTGCTCCGACTTTAACAGGGGGAGGAGATACGCAGTATTTT.